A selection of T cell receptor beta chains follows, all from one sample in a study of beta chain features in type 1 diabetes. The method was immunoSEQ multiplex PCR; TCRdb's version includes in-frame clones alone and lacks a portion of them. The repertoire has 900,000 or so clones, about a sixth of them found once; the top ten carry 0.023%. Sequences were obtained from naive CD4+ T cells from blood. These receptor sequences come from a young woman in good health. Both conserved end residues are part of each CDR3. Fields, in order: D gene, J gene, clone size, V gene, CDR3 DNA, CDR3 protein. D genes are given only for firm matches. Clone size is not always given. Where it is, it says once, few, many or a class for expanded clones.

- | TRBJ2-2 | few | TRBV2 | TGTGCCAGCAGTGAAACGGGAGTGGTGGCCGGGGAGCTGTTTTTT | CASSETGVVAGELFF
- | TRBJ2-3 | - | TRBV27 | TGTGCCAGCAGTTTCCGACCCGCCCCTAGCACAGATACGCAGTATTTT | CASSFRPAPSTDTQYF
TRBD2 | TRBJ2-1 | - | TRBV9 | TGTGCCAGCAGCGTAGGACTAGCGGCCTACAATGAGCAGTTCTTC | CASSVGLAAYNEQFF
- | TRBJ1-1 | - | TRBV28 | TGTGCCCGGCCCTTGGCGTGCACTGAAGCTTTCTTT | CARPLACTEAFF
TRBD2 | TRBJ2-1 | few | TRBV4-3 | TGCGCCAGCAGCCCCCTAGCGGGAGTACCGGCACAGGAGCAGTTCTTC | CASSPLAGVPAQEQFF
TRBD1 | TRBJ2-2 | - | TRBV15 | TGTGCCACCAGCAGACAGGGGGCGAACACCGGGGAGCTGTTTTTT | CATSRQGANTGELFF
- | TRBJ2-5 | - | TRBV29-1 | TGCAGCGTTGAGACACTTTCTTGGTACCAAGAGACCCAGTACTTC | CSVETLSWYQETQYF
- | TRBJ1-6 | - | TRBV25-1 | TGTGCCAGCAGTGGGCCGGGACGGAGCTCCTATAATTCACCCCTCCACTTT | CASSGPGRSSYNSPLHF
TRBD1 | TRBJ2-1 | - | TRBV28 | TGTGCCAGCACGGACAGGTTAAATGAGCAGTTCTTC | CASTDRLNEQFF
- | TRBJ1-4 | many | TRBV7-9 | TGTGCCAGCAGCCTAATGGGTACCAGCACCGAAGAAAAACTGTTTTTT | CASSLMGTSTEEKLFF
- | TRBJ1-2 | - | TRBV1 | TGCACCAGCAGCCAGGGATTCGGGGGATATAAGGGCTATGGCTACACCTTC | CTSSQGFGGYKGYGYTF
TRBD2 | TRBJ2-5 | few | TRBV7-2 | TGTGCCAGCAGCTTAGTAGTCTCTAGCGGGGGACAAGAGACCCAGTACTTC | CASSLVVSSGGQETQYF
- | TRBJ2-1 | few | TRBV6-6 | TGTGCCAGCAGTCCATCCTACAATGAGCAGTTCTTC | CASSPSYNEQFF